The 21 T cell receptor beta chains below were found in one sample sequenced in a study of blood T cell repertoires in COVID-19. The protocol was immunoSEQ multiplex PCR, while the TCRdb copy is restricted to in-frame clones and leaves out a portion. Of about 200,000 clones listed, approximately 86% are singletons. The sample was peripheral blood. The receptors were sampled from a man aged 55 to 70 with COVID-19, enrolled during active disease.

The rearrangement uses TRBV2 and TRBJ1-5, with D perhaps matching TRBD1 (5 bases). Germline CDR1 SNHLY, CDR2 FYNNEI. V was shortened by 0 bases and J by 4 bases, with 7 bases between the two germline ends. CDR3 length equals 14 residues. The CDR3 here is CASSEADRNQPQHF. CDR3 nucleotide sequence: TGTGCCAGCAGTGAAGCCGACAGAAATCAGCCCCAGCATTTT.

The gene calls are TRBV5-4 and TRBJ1-2; D not certain. This CDR3 contains 13 residues. Looked up from germline, CDR1 is SGHNT and CDR2 is YYREEE (reference sequence). The germline V and J ends were trimmed by 2 bases and 4 bases, with 9 bases remaining between them. The CDR3 is CASSFRVGYGYTF. The CDR3 region has the DNA TGTGCCAGCAGCTTCCGGGTGGGCTATGGCTACACCTTC. The full variable domain, rest sourced from reference TRBV5-4 and TRBJ1-2, is ETGVTQSPTHLIKTRGQQVTLRCSSQSGHNTVSWYQQALGQGPQFIFQYYREEENGRGNFPPRFSGLQFPNYSSELNVNALELDDSALYLCASSFRVGYGYTFGSGTRLTVV.

The V and J genes are TRBV7-2 and TRBJ1-2; no clear D gene. The CDR3 is made up of 13 amino acids. CDR1 is SGHTA and CDR2 is FQGNSA in the germline V gene. V was cut by 4 bases and J by 6 bases, with 12 bases left in between. This CDR3 is CASSSDWRDGYTF. CDR3 sequence (DNA): TGTGCCAGCAGCTCGGACTGGAGGGATGGCTACACCTTC. The variable domain in full, with the rest retrieved from reference TRBV7-2 and TRBJ1-2, is GAGVSQSPSNKVTEKGKDVELRCDPISGHTALYWYRQSLGQGLEFLIYFQGNSAPDKSGLPSDRFSAERTGGSVSTLTIQRTQQEDSAVYLCASSSDWRDGYTFGSGTRLTVV.

The V gene is TRBV7-3, the J gene TRBJ2-5; possibly TRBD2 for D (6 bases). Germline lookup yields CDR1 SGHTA and CDR2 FQGTGA. The CDR3 extends over 13 amino acids. V was pared by 3 bases and J by 5 bases, with 10 bases between. Here the CDR3 DNA reads TGTGCCAGCAGCTTTTCAGGGAGGGAGACCCAGTACTTC. It specifies CASSFSGRETQYF.

This clone was seen a single time. The chain is built from TRBV27 and TRBJ2-5; 10 positions match TRBD1. The CDR3 is 18 residues long. Germline values: CDR1 MNHEY, CDR2 SMNVEV (reference sequence). The V gene end was trimmed by 6 bases and the J gene end by 5 bases; junction bases not matched to a gene: 18. CDR3 region: CASSTRDRGSGVRETQYF. The CDR3 DNA reads as TGTGCCAGCAGCACCCGGGACAGGGGCAGTGGGGTTCGGGAGACCCAGTACTTC.

In the case of this clone: The same CDR3 can be traced to other DNA sequences in this sample. This sequence joins TRBV9 and TRBJ1-3, with D uncertain. Between the trimmed V and J ends, which lost 2 bases and 0 bases, there was a span of 6 bases. Germline assignment: CDR1 SGDLS and CDR2 YYNGEE. The CDR3 runs 14 residues. DNA for the CDR3: TGTGCCAGCAGCGTGGGGAGCTCTGGAAACACCATATATTTT. Translation: CASSVGSSGNTIYF. Using reference TRBV9 and TRBJ1-3 for the parts outside the CDR3, the full variable domain is DSGVTQTPKHLITATGQRVTLRCSPRSGDLSVYWYQQSLDQGLQFLIQYYNGEERAKGNILERFSAQQFPDLHSELNLSSLELGDSALYFCASSVGSSGNTIYFGEGSWLTVV.

The chain is built from TRBV7-2 and TRBJ1-1; 10 nucleotides agree with TRBD1. Losses at the gene ends were 3 bases for V and 10 bases for J; bases not matched to a gene: 8. The CDR3 runs 14 residues. Germline V gives CDR1 SGHTA, CDR2 FQGNSA. Here the CDR3 DNA reads TGTGCCAGCAGCTTTGACAGGGGGCTATCAGGAGCTTTCTTT. Translation gives CASSFDRGLSGAFF.

V is TRBV3-1 (or the pseudogene TRBV3-2) and J is TRBJ1-2, with D tentatively TRBD1 (5 bases). This CDR3 is 14 amino acids long. Trimming removed 0 bases from V and 4 bases from J, with 9 bases in between. Germline assignment: CDR1 LGHDT and CDR2 YNNKEL (reference sequence). CDR3 loop: CASSQDAGGYGYTF. CDR3 nucleotides: TGTGCCAGCAGCCAAGATGCGGGGGGCTATGGCTACACCTTC.

The chain couples TRBV7-9 to TRBJ1-2; D is unclear. The CDR3 spans 14 residues. The germline V gene encodes CDR1 SEHNR and CDR2 FQNEAQ (reference sequence). The V end was cut by 4 bases, the J end by 1 base, with 10 bases between. The DNA of the CDR3 is TGTGCCAGCAGCTCTTACACAAATAACTATGGCTACACCTTC. Translation: CASSSYTNNYGYTF.

The chain carries TRBV3-1 (or the pseudogene TRBV3-2) and TRBJ1-5; 8 bases agree with TRBD1. Germline trimming cut 4 bases from V and 4 bases from J; bases unmatched to any gene: 0. Germline values: CDR1 LGHDT, CDR2 YNNKEL (reference sequence). CDR3 length: 13 amino acids. The CDR3 nucleotides are TGTGCCAGCAGCCGGACAGGGAATCAGCCCCAGCATTTT. Protein: CASSRTGNQPQHF.

This chain links TRBV2 with TRBJ1-2; D unclear. Trimming removed 9 bases at V and 4 bases at J, with 15 bases between. Germline assignment: CDR1 SNHLY and CDR2 FYNNEI. The CDR3 is 13 amino acids. CDR3 nucleotide sequence: TGTGCCAGGCCGGCGAGGGCCAGCTATGGCTACACCTTC. This encodes CARPARASYGYTF.

This clone has just one count. The V call is TRBV12-3 or TRBV12-4, the J call TRBJ1-6, with TRBD1 matching over 8 bases. The V gene end was trimmed by 6 bases and the J gene end by 8 bases; junction bases not matched to a gene: 3. The CDR3 runs to 13 residues. The CDR3 region is CASRGQGDSPLHF. The CDR3 bases are TGTGCCAGCAGAGGACAGGGTGATTCACCCCTCCACTTT.

The chain uses TRBV4-2 and TRBJ2-5, with 7 nucleotides matching TRBD2. The CDR3 is made up of 13 amino acids. In germline, CDR1 is LGHNA, CDR2 YNFKEQ. The V segment lost 6 bases and the J segment 4 bases; nucleotides outside the gene matches: 5. CDR3 in DNA: TGTGCCAGCAGTAGAGGGGAGGGAGAGACCCAGTACTTC. It specifies CASSRGEGETQYF.

V gene TRBV30 combines with J gene TRBJ2-5, with D uncertain. The length of the CDR3 is 12 residues. CDR1 and CDR2 (germline): GTSNPN, SVGIG (reference sequence). The ends were cut back, 5 bases at V and 3 bases at J, with 10 bases in the middle. CDR3 loop: CAWGLEEETQYF. CDR3 nucleotide sequence: TGTGCCTGGGGTTTAGAGGAAGAGACCCAGTACTTC.

The V gene is TRBV11-2, the J gene TRBJ1-4; TRBD1 matches at 7 bases. The germline CDR1 and CDR2 sequences are SGHAT and FQNNGV. CDR3 length: 15 amino acids. V lost 5 bases to trimming and J lost 8 bases; unmatched junction nucleotides: 11. As DNA, the CDR3 is TGTGCCAGCAGCCCAGGGGGACGGGGTGGAGAAAAACTGTTTTTT. This encodes CASSPGGRGGEKLFF.

The V gene is TRBV28, the J gene TRBJ1-2; TRBD1 agrees at 10 bases. Germline trimming cut 5 bases from V and 1 base from J; bases unmatched to any gene: 7. CDR3 length equals 16 residues. The V gene's germline CDR1 is MDHEN and CDR2 SYDVKM. The CDR3 region is CASSRPDRGDNYGYTF. CDR3 nucleotides: TGTGCCAGCAGTCGCCCGGACAGGGGGGATAACTATGGCTACACCTTC.

The rearrangement uses TRBV19 and TRBJ1-6; TRBD1 might be the D (6 bases). V lost 7 bases and J lost 7, with 23 bases in between. The CDR3 spans 17 residues. Germline CDR1 reads LNHDA; CDR2 reads SQIVND (reference sequence). CDR3 nucleotide sequence: TGTGCCAGTACTCATCGAAGGGGGGGGGCGCGGAATTCACCCCTCCACTTT. It yields the protein CASTHRRGGARNSPLHF.

This clone was seen just once. The gene calls are TRBV28 and TRBJ1-2; D gene uncertain. V lost 4 bases and J 4 bases, leaving 13 bases between the germline ends. The CDR3 has 14 residues. Germline V gene lookup returns CDR1 MDHEN and CDR2 SYDVKM. CDR3 protein: CASSSGSLGYGYTF. DNA for the CDR3: TGTGCCAGCAGTTCCGGGAGTCTTGGCTATGGCTACACCTTC.

This clone is a singleton in its sample. This chain uses TRBV7-9 with TRBJ1-6; tentative D call: TRBD1 (5 bases). V lost 0 bases and J lost 9, with 9 bases in between. Germline loops: CDR1 SEHNR, CDR2 FQNEAQ (reference sequence). This CDR3 is built from 14 residues. The CDR3 nucleotides read TGTGCCAGCAGCTTAGCAGGGGTCGGTTCACCCCTCCACTTT. This encodes CASSLAGVGSPLHF. The full variable domain, its missing parts supplied by reference TRBV7-9 and TRBJ1-6, is DTGVSQNPRHKITKRGQNVTFRCDPISEHNRLYWYRQTLGQGPEFLTYFQNEAQLEKSRLLSDRFSAERPKGSFSTLEIQRTEQGDSAMYLCASSLAGVGSPLHFGNGTRLTVT.

The rearrangement links TRBV5-1 to TRBJ1-1, with D maybe TRBD1 (6 bases). Per the germline V gene, CDR1 is SGHRS and CDR2 is YFSETQ. This CDR3 is 16 amino acids long. V gave up 4 bases and J gave up 0 bases, with 16 bases separating them. The CDR3 reads CASSPGRGKMNTEAFF. In DNA form, the CDR3 reads TGCGCCAGCAGCCCAGGTAGGGGGAAAATGAACACTGAAGCTTTCTTT.

The gene calls are TRBV6-5 and TRBJ1-1; TRBD1 is a possible D gene (6 bases). V was shortened by 7 bases and J by 5 bases, with 14 bases between the two germline ends. This CDR3 comprises 13 residues. Germline V lookup: CDR1 MNHEY, CDR2 SVGAGI. CDR3: CASITSGVTEAFF. The DNA of the CDR3 is TGTGCCAGCATCACCTCAGGGGTGACTGAAGCTTTCTTT.